The 10 T cell receptor beta chains listed next were all sequenced from one sample in a study of cytomegalovirus exposure and HLA in healthy donors. Vbeta (60) and Jbeta (13) primers were used in the PCR. The table came from immunoSEQ multiplex PCR; TCRdb's copy has only in-frame clones and leaves some out. The sample carries 150,000 to 200,000 clones, about three quarters recorded once. The sample taken for sequencing was PBMCs. The receptors derive from a man between 18 and 35 years old in good health and CMV-seronegative.

The chain carries TRBV9 and TRBJ2-2, with no clear D. Trimming removed 0 bases from V and 2 bases from J, with 8 bases in between. This CDR3 region has 15 residues. Germline CDR1 is SGDLS and CDR2 is YYNGEE. CDR3 DNA: TGTGCCAGCAGCGTAGATATCTTAAACACCGGGGAGCTGTTTTTT. It specifies CASSVDILNTGELFF.

The chain has TRBV2 and TRBJ2-7; possibly TRBD2 for D (5 bases). V lost 3 bases, J lost 12 bases, and 15 bases lay in between. Germline CDR1 and CDR2: SNHLY and FYNNEI. The CDR3 covers 12 residues. The CDR3 DNA sequence: TGTGCCAGCAGTGAGGTGAGGGCCTTGGGGTACTTC. Encoded protein: CASSEVRALGYF. The whole variable domain, remainder taken from reference TRBV2 and TRBJ2-7, is EPEVTQTPSHQVTQMGQEVILRCVPISNHLYFYWYRQILGQKVEFLVSFYNNEISEKSEIFDDQFSVERPDGSNFTLKIRSTKLEDSAMYFCASSEVRALGYFGPGTRLTVT.

This clone has just a few counts. V gene TRBV6-1 combines with J gene TRBJ2-2; D possibly corresponds to TRBD1 (6 bases). The germline CDR1 and CDR2 sequences are MNHNS and SASEGT. The V end was cut by 5 bases, the J end by 2 bases, with 12 bases between. The CDR3 is 15 amino acids. Written as DNA, the CDR3 is TGTGCCAGCAGTTGGACAGTACTCAACACCGGGGAGCTGTTTTTT. This translates into CASSWTVLNTGELFF.

The V and J genes are TRBV2 and TRBJ2-1, with 7 bases that match TRBD1. The CDR3 covers 12 residues. Trimming removed 6 bases from V and 6 bases from J; junction bases left unmatched: 2. Germline V lookup: CDR1 SNHLY, CDR2 FYNNEI. CDR3 protein: CASRAGGNEQFF. The CDR3 nucleotides read TGTGCCAGCAGGGCAGGGGGCAATGAGCAGTTCTTC.

The chain uses TRBV6-5 and TRBJ1-4; no firm D call. In germline, CDR1 is MNHEY, CDR2 SVGAGI. This CDR3 is 15 amino acids long. Trimming took off 2 bases at V and 0 bases at J, with 7 bases between the two ends. CDR3 DNA: TGTGCCAGCAGTTACGGCCGGGCAACTAATGAAAAACTGTTTTTT. This codes for CASSYGRATNEKLFF.

The V gene is TRBV5-1, the J gene TRBJ2-3, with 9 bases lining up with TRBD2. Germline lookup yields CDR1 SGHRS and CDR2 YFSETQ. This CDR3 is built from 15 residues. J lost 0 bases, V lost 4 bases, and 3 bases had no gene match. The CDR3 nucleotides are TGCGCCAGCAGCGGGACTAGCTCTAGCACAGATACGCAGTATTTT. It codes for CASSGTSSSTDTQYF.

This clone was counted a single time. The chain recombines TRBV9 with TRBJ2-3, with 7 bases aligning to TRBD2. Germline CDR1 SGDLS, CDR2 YYNGEE. CDR3 length: 16 residues. Trimming cost V 3 bases and J 4 bases; bases outside gene matches: 11. The CDR3 here is CASSGGGGRAPDTQYF. For the CDR3, the DNA is TGTGCCAGCAGCGGAGGAGGAGGGAGGGCTCCAGATACGCAGTATTTT. The variable domain in full, completed from reference TRBV9 and TRBJ2-3, reads DSGVTQTPKHLITATGQRVTLRCSPRSGDLSVYWYQQSLDQGLQFLIQYYNGEERAKGNILERFSAQQFPDLHSELNLSSLELGDSALYFCASSGGGGRAPDTQYFGPGTRLTVL.

This sequence joins TRBV6-5 and TRBJ2-3; a possible D gene is TRBD1 (5 bases). The CDR3 covers 14 residues. Germline CDR1 reads MNHEY; CDR2 reads SVGAGI. V gave up 4 bases and J gave up 6 bases, with 14 bases separating them. The CDR3 nucleotides read TGTGCCAGCAGTTTTATCCGGAACAGGGATACGCAGTATTTT. It codes for CASSFIRNRDTQYF.

V gene TRBV7-8 combines with J gene TRBJ2-6, with 7 positions matching TRBD1. From germline, CDR1 is SGHVS and CDR2 FQNEAQ. The CDR3 is 16 residues long. The ends lost 2 bases at V and 3 bases at J; junction bases unmatched: 4. The DNA for the CDR3 is TGTGCCAGCAGCTTAACAGGGGCCTATGGGGCCAACGTCCTGACTTTC. Encoded protein: CASSLTGAYGANVLTF.

V usage is TRBV2 and J usage is TRBJ2-3, with TRBD2 matching 12 bases. Germline V gene sequence: CDR1 SNHLY, CDR2 FYNNEI. This CDR3 comprises 17 residues. V shed 4 bases, J shed 5 bases, and the junction held 10 bases outside the gene matches. CDR3 sequence reads: CASSVAASGGAGDTQYF. The CDR3, as DNA: TGTGCCAGCAGTGTAGCGGCTAGCGGGGGGGCAGGAGATACGCAGTATTTT.